Each of the 8 T cell receptor beta chains below was sequenced from the same sample in a study of cytomegalovirus exposure and HLA in healthy donors. Both 60 Vbeta primers and 13 Jbeta primers went into the PCR. TCRdb keeps only in-frame clones here, not all; method: immunoSEQ multiplex PCR. The table includes 120,000 or so clones, over 70% detected once. Sequencing was performed on PBMCs. Source of these receptors: a man between 18 and 29 years old in good health and CMV-seropositive.

The CDR3 region has the DNA TGTGCCAGCAGCCTCAGCTGGAGCGTCCCCTACGAGCAGTACTTC. Amino acids: CASSLSWSVPYEQYF. The chain couples TRBV7-2 to TRBJ2-7; no reliable D call. The V gene lost 5 bases and the J gene lost 2 bases, with 16 bases spanning the gap. This CDR3 is built from 15 residues. Germline V gene lookup returns CDR1 SGHTA and CDR2 FQGNSA. Full variable domain (missing parts from reference TRBV7-2 and TRBJ2-7): GAGVSQSPSNKVTEKGKDVELRCDPISGHTALYWYRQSLGQGLEFLIYFQGNSAPDKSGLPSDRFSAERTGGSVSTLTIQRTQQEDSAVYLCASSLSWSVPYEQYFGPGTRLTVT.

This clone appeared a few times. V is TRBV6-6 and J is TRBJ1-6, with no clear D. V shed 2 bases and J shed 9 bases, with 5 bases lying between them. CDR3 length: 12 amino acids. Germline V gene sequence: CDR1 MNHNY, CDR2 SVGAGI (reference sequence). The CDR3 nucleotides are TGTGCCAGCAGTTACCGGGGTTCACCCCTCCACTTT. It encodes CASSYRGSPLHF.

V usage is TRBV7-2 and J usage is TRBJ2-1; 10 positions match TRBD2. This CDR3 is 15 amino acids long. The germline V gene has CDR1 SGHTA and CDR2 FQGNSA. V lost 5 bases and J lost 1; bases outside the gene matches: 2. The CDR3 protein is CASSPAGGSYNEQFF. CDR3 in DNA: TGTGCCAGCAGCCCAGCGGGAGGGTCCTACAATGAGCAGTTCTTC.

This chain uses TRBV14 with TRBJ2-7; TRBD1 agrees at 9 bases. CDR1 is SGHDN and CDR2 is FVKESK in the germline V gene. V was clipped by 4 bases and J by 3 bases; unmatched bases: 1. CDR3 size: 13 residues. Written as DNA, the CDR3 is TGTGCCAGCAGCCTGGGACAGGGCTACGAGCAGTACTTC. The encoded protein is CASSLGQGYEQYF.

This clone appeared a few times. The V gene is TRBV19, the J gene TRBJ1-1, with D maybe TRBD1 (6 bases). Trimming left V 6 bases short and J 4 bases short, with 12 bases between. In germline, CDR1 is LNHDA, CDR2 SQIVND (reference sequence). The length of the CDR3 is 13 residues. The CDR3 protein is CASSRGGGTEAFF. DNA for the CDR3: TGTGCCAGTAGCAGGGGTGGGGGCACTGAAGCTTTCTTT.

The J gene is TRBJ1-5, the V gene TRBV19, with D perhaps TRBD1 (5 bases). This CDR3 has 16 residues. The germline gives CDR1 LNHDA, CDR2 SQIVND (reference sequence). V dropped 3 bases and J dropped 5 bases, with 17 bases sitting between them. The CDR3 sequence is CASSIKPRERYQPQHF. CDR3 nucleotides: TGTGCCAGTAGTATTAAACCCAGGGAACGATATCAGCCCCAGCATTTT.

V usage is TRBV4-3 and J usage is TRBJ1-5; D is perhaps TRBD1 (5 bases). V gave up 0 bases and J gave up 5 bases, with 11 bases separating them. The CDR3 sequence is 15 residues long. In germline, CDR1 is LGHNA, CDR2 YSLEER. CDR3 DNA sequence: TGCGCCAGCAGCCAAGATGCCAGGGCGGATCAGCCCCAGCATTTT. Its protein is CASSQDARADQPQHF.

This clone occurred once. The chain couples TRBV7-9 to TRBJ2-7; possibly TRBD1 for D (6 bases). The CDR3 contains 16 residues. Germline CDR1 SEHNR, CDR2 FQNEAQ (reference sequence). V lost 7 bases and J lost 0, with 19 bases in between. CDR3 amino acids: CASISAGAASSYEQYF. CDR3 in DNA: TGTGCCAGCATCTCCGCAGGGGCAGCCAGCTCCTACGAGCAGTACTTC.